Included here is one TCR beta chain sequence, with context. Measured with immunoSEQ multiplex PCR; TCRdb has only the in-frame clones, and not every one. Among 9,500 to 15,000 clones, approximately 68% were seen once, and the ten largest hold approximately 10%. This specimen belongs to a study of ipilimumab plus nivolumab after autologous stem cell transplantation. Study-wide background: The myeloma group: high-risk transplant-naive, or relapse within 3 years after first autologous transplant.

Ipilimumab, 1 mg/kg, started 14 to 28 days after autologous transplant. The V and J ends lost 6 bases and 10 bases, in that order; junction bases with no gene match: 8. This CDR3 contains 13 residues. Germline CDR1 is SQVTM and CDR2 is ANQGSEA. The chain links TRBV29-1 to TRBJ2-1, with 11 bases matching TRBD2. The specimen comprised PBMCs, sampled in a trial of ipilimumab plus nivolumab as post-transplant consolidation. The source of this sequence is a male donor with multiple myeloma. This CDR3 is CSVNSGGAREQFF. The CDR3 DNA reads TGCAGCGTAAATAGCGGGGGGGCCAGGGAGCAGTTCTTC.